One TCR beta chain is described in this entry. The CDR3 consists of 12 residues. The V and J ends lost 6 bases and 12 bases respectively, with 16 bases between them. Germline V gene lookup returns CDR1 SGHDT and CDR2 YYEEEE. The data were produced by immunoSEQ multiplex PCR, yet TCRdb's version contains in-frame clones alone and is incomplete. The sample shows over a million clones, about 98.5% of them seen only once. This specimen belongs to a study of shared clonotypes between healthy human individuals. The sequence came from a man aged 25-45 years in good health. Specimen: naive CD4+ T cells sorted from blood. As for subset: CD45RA+ positively selected. The chain employs TRBV5-6 and TRBJ2-1; no clear D gene. CDR3: CASTWGGRGQFF. Written as DNA, the CDR3 is TGTGCCAGCACCTGGGGTGGGCGAGGGCAGTTCTTC.